The 20 T cell receptor beta chains below were found in one sample sequenced in a study of blood T cell repertoires in COVID-19. Clones were sequenced by immunoSEQ multiplex PCR, and TCRdb holds only the in-frame ones, with some missing. The sample lists around 260,000 clones; 85% to 90% were seen once. The sample comprised peripheral blood. All receptors derive from a man younger than 45 with acute or convalescent COVID-19.

V is TRBV7-9 and J is TRBJ2-5; a weak D match, TRBD2 (6 bases). Germline values: CDR1 SEHNR, CDR2 FQNEAQ (reference sequence). The V end lost 1 base, the J end lost 10 bases, and 16 bases lay between the germline ends. The CDR3 is made up of 14 amino acids. The CDR3 region has the DNA TGTGCCAGCAGCTTAGGGGGGGACCGATTGGGCCAGTACTTC. This codes for CASSLGGDRLGQYF.

The DNA for the CDR3 is TGTGCCAGCTCTGGGACAGGGGTTGGTGAGCAGTTCTTC. Translation gives CASSGTGVGEQFF. V gene TRBV9 combines with J gene TRBJ2-1; 10 nucleotides align to TRBD1. With 7 bases clipped from V and 9 bases from J, the junction kept 7 bases outside the gene matches. CDR3 length: 13 residues. Germline V gene sequence: CDR1 SGDLS, CDR2 YYNGEE.

This rearrangement joins TRBV19 to TRBJ1-1; 7 bases are shared with TRBD1. This CDR3 has 12 residues. Per the germline V gene, CDR1 is LNHDA and CDR2 is SQIVND (reference sequence). Trimming at V came to 5 bases and at J to 11 bases, leaving 8 bases not matched to a gene. The CDR3 DNA is TGTGCCAGTAGTCGACGGGACAGTCGGGCTTTCTTT. This translates into CASSRRDSRAFF.

This clone has more than one count but fewer than ten. In DNA form, the CDR3 reads TGTGCCTGGAGTGTGCAGGGATGGGGCACTGAAGCTTTCTTT. Its translation is CAWSVQGWGTEAFF. The chain employs TRBV30 and TRBJ1-1; D is possibly TRBD1 (5 bases). CDR1 and CDR2 from the germline V gene are GTSNPN and SVGIG (reference sequence). Between the trimmed V and J ends, which lost 0 bases and 4 bases, there was a span of 12 bases. The length of the CDR3 is 14 residues.

The V and J genes are TRBV7-8 and TRBJ1-1, with a tentative D call TRBD1 (6 bases). This CDR3 comprises 13 residues. Trimming removed 5 bases at V and 7 bases at J, with 14 bases between. Germline-derived CDR1 and CDR2 are SGHVS and FQNEAQ. The CDR3 nucleotides read TGTGCCAGCAGCCGCACACGGACAGTTGAAGCTTTCTTT. This sequence encodes CASSRTRTVEAFF.

V usage is TRBV5-5 and J usage is TRBJ1-4, with a weak D call TRBD1 (6 bases). V was clipped by 3 bases and J by 3 bases, with 15 bases between them. The germline V gene has CDR1 SGHKS and CDR2 YYEKEE (reference sequence). The CDR3 is 16 amino acids. The CDR3 coding sequence is TGTGCCAGCAGCTACTCAGTGGGGGCATCTAATGAAAAACTGTTTTTT. It codes for CASSYSVGASNEKLFF.

The chain is built from TRBV11-2 and TRBJ2-2; 11 bases are a match to TRBD2. The CDR3 contains 16 residues. Germline CDR1 SGHAT, CDR2 FQNNGV. V gave up 6 bases and J gave up 9 bases; unmatched junction bases: 12. CDR3 region: CASRRATSGSFRELFF. CDR3 in DNA: TGTGCCAGCAGGCGCGCTACTAGCGGGAGTTTCAGGGAGCTGTTTTTT.

The chain is built from TRBV7-9 and TRBJ1-1; D is ambiguous. The CDR3 is made up of 14 amino acids. Germline CDR1 SEHNR, CDR2 FQNEAQ (reference sequence). The V end was cut by 2 bases, the J end by 6 bases, with 13 bases between. As DNA, the CDR3 is TGTGCCAGCAGCTTACTTGGCTTAGGAGCTGAAGCTTTCTTT. Translating it yields CASSLLGLGAEAFF.

The V call is TRBV20-1, the J call TRBJ1-2; D not resolved. Trimming stripped 6 bases from V and 8 bases from J, with 13 bases between. The germline V gene encodes CDR1 DFQATT and CDR2 SNEGSKA (reference sequence). This CDR3 has 11 residues. This CDR3 is CSARPGSGYTF. The CDR3 DNA sequence: TGCAGTGCCCGGCCAGGTTCCGGCTACACCTTC.

The rearrangement joins TRBV7-8 to TRBJ2-1; TRBD2 matches at 9 bases. Germline-derived CDR1 and CDR2 are SGHVS and FQNEAQ. The CDR3 totals 16 residues. V lost 6 bases to trimming and J lost 2 bases; unmatched junction nucleotides: 8. CDR3 bases: TGTGCCAGCAGACCAATTAGCGGGAGACCCTACAATGAGCAGTTCTTC. Amino acids: CASRPISGRPYNEQFF.

The V call is TRBV18, the J call TRBJ1-6, with unresolved D. There are 18 residues in the CDR3. V gave up 2 bases and J gave up 0 bases, with 14 bases separating them. Per the germline V gene, CDR1 is KGHSH and CDR2 is LQKENI. Here the CDR3 reads CASSPSFVSSSYNSPLHF. As DNA, the CDR3 is TGTGCCAGCTCACCAAGTTTCGTTTCCAGCTCCTATAATTCACCCCTCCACTTT.

This rearrangement joins TRBV27 to TRBJ2-7; D might be TRBD2 (5 bases). Trimming stripped 6 bases from V and 6 bases from J, with 12 bases between. The CDR3 is made up of 12 amino acids. Germline CDR1 and CDR2: MNHEY and SMNVEV (reference sequence). CDR3 amino acids: CASRTGITEQYF. DNA of the CDR3: TGTGCCAGCAGAACCGGGATCACCGAGCAGTACTTC.

V usage is TRBV6-5 and J usage is TRBJ1-1; D unresolved. The CDR3 consists of 13 residues. Germline CDR1 and CDR2: MNHEY and SVGAGI. V was shortened by 6 bases and J by 0 bases, with 8 bases between the two germline ends. The CDR3 sequence is CASRHTVNTEAFF. DNA for the CDR3: TGTGCCAGCAGACATACAGTGAACACTGAAGCTTTCTTT.

The rearrangement links TRBV5-6 to TRBJ2-7, with D perhaps matching TRBD1 (6 bases). V shed 1 base and J shed 0 bases, with 11 bases lying between them. The CDR3 runs to 15 residues. Germline V gene data show CDR1 as SGHDT and CDR2 as YYEEEE. The CDR3 DNA is TGTGCCAGCAGCTTGCTTTTGACAGGCTCCTACGAGCAGTACTTC. Encoded protein: CASSLLLTGSYEQYF.

In this sample, this clone turned up a few times. The CDR3 loop reads CASSLAGGTEGYGYTF. CDR3 coding DNA: TGCGCCAGCAGCTTGGCCGGAGGCACCGAGGGCTATGGCTACACCTTC. The chain joins TRBV5-1 to TRBJ1-2; D uncertain. Germline loops: CDR1 SGHRS, CDR2 YFSETQ. Trimming shortened V by 0 bases and J by 4 bases, and 16 bases separated the two germline ends. The CDR3 extends over 16 amino acids.

The gene calls are TRBV11-2 and TRBJ2-1; D is uncertain. The CDR3 sequence is 16 residues long. The germline V and J ends were trimmed by 2 bases and 5 bases, with 16 bases remaining between them. Per the germline V gene, CDR1 is SGHAT and CDR2 is FQNNGV. CDR3 bases: TGTGCCAGCAGCTTAATGATGCAGAGTCGGGACAATGAGCAGTTCTTC. This translates into CASSLMMQSRDNEQFF. The variable domain in full, completed from reference TRBV11-2 and TRBJ2-1, reads EAGVAQSPRYKIIEKRQSVAFWCNPISGHATLYWYQQILGQGPKLLIQFQNNGVVDDSQLPKDRFSAERLKGVDSTLKIQPAKLEDSAVYLCASSLMMQSRDNEQFFGPGTRLTVL.

The J gene is TRBJ2-2, the V gene TRBV7-9; TRBD1 matches at 7 bases. Looked up from germline, CDR1 is SEHNR and CDR2 is FQNEAQ (reference sequence). This CDR3 comprises 15 residues. The V and J ends lost 6 bases and 7 bases, in that order; junction bases with no gene match: 11. The CDR3 here is CASSSRQGLVGELFF. CDR3 DNA: TGTGCCAGCAGTTCACGACAGGGATTGGTCGGGGAGCTGTTTTTT.

The chain joins TRBV29-1 to TRBJ2-1, with 10 nucleotides matching TRBD1. The V gene end was trimmed by 6 bases and the J gene end by 3 bases; junction bases not matched to a gene: 8. Germline V gene sequence: CDR1 SQVTM, CDR2 ANQGSEA. The CDR3 consists of 15 residues. The CDR3 spells CSVRGGQGIYNEQFF. In DNA form, the CDR3 reads TGCAGCGTACGTGGGGGACAGGGGATCTACAATGAGCAGTTCTTC.

This chain connects TRBV11-2 to TRBJ2-3, with TRBD2 matching 8 bases. The CDR3 loop spans 15 amino acids. The V gene's germline CDR1 is SGHAT and CDR2 FQNNGV. The J segment lost 1 base and the V segment lost 5 bases, leaving 5 bases of the junction unmatched. CDR3: CASSPHSGGTDTQYF. The CDR3, as DNA: TGTGCCAGCAGCCCTCATAGCGGGGGCACAGATACGCAGTATTTT.

This chain uses TRBV18 with TRBJ1-1; 7 bases agree with TRBD1. Germline-derived CDR1 and CDR2 are KGHSH and LQKENI. V shed 6 bases, J shed 11 bases, and the junction held 6 bases outside the gene matches. This CDR3 is 11 amino acids long. The CDR3 spells CASSPGTVAFF. CDR3 DNA: TGTGCCAGCTCGCCCGGGACAGTGGCTTTCTTT. Combining the CDR3 with reference TRBV18 and TRBJ1-1 gives the whole variable domain NAGVMQNPRHLVRRRGQEARLRCSPMKGHSHVYWYRQLPEEGLKFMVYLQKENIIDESGMPKERFSAEFPKEGPSILRIQQVVRGDSAAYFCASSPGTVAFFGQGTRLTVV.